The 27 T cell receptor beta chains below all came from one sample that was sequenced in a study of shared clonotypes between healthy human individuals. Sequencing was performed with immunoSEQ multiplex PCR; in TCRdb, only in-frame clones are kept and a portion is missing. The sample carries 450,000 to 500,000 clones, around 73% recorded once. Sequences were obtained from PBMCs. The source is a woman between 40 and 55 years old in good health. Some clones in this sample may be carry-over from other donors' samples.

This clone has more than one count but fewer than ten. The CDR3 nucleotides read TGTGCCAGCAGCTGGCGGGGACTAGGTCGGTACAATGAGCAGTTCTTC. This sequence encodes CASSWRGLGRYNEQFF. The V gene is TRBV7-2, the J gene TRBJ2-1; 8 nucleotides agree with TRBD2. The CDR3 runs to 16 residues. The V gene's germline CDR1 is SGHTA and CDR2 FQGNSA. V trimming: 4 bases; J trimming: 4 bases; junction bases outside the gene matches: 9.

This clone has only a few counts. The rearrangement joins TRBV1 to TRBJ2-7; no DNA check was done on the table's D call, TRBD2. TRBV1 is a listed pseudogene. This CDR3 has 19 residues. The CDR3 loop is CTSSQGRTSGTQKSYEQYF. In DNA form, the CDR3 reads TGCACCAGCAGCCAAGGGAGAACTAGCGGGACACAAAAGTCCTACGAGCAGTACTTC.

The chain uses TRBV6-6 and TRBJ2-1; possibly TRBD1 for D (6 bases). The V gene lost 7 bases and the J gene lost 2 bases, with 9 bases spanning the gap. Germline CDR1 MNHNY, CDR2 SVGAGI (reference sequence). There are 13 residues in the CDR3. CDR3 amino acids: CASKGGPYNEQFF. The CDR3 nucleotides read TGTGCCAGCAAAGGGGGACCCTACAATGAGCAGTTCTTC.

The chain employs TRBV7-7 and TRBJ2-5; TRBD2 is a possible D gene (9 bases). The germline V gene has CDR1 SSHAT and CDR2 FNYEAQ (reference sequence). V lost 6 bases and J lost 5, with 22 bases in between. This CDR3 is 16 amino acids long. The CDR3 loop is CASRPGQVSGGETQYF. CDR3 DNA sequence: TGTGCCAGCAGACCGGGACAGGTCAGCGGGGGGGAGACCCAGTACTTC. Drawing the rest from reference TRBV7-7 and TRBJ2-5, the complete variable domain is GAGVSQSPRYKVTKRGQDVTLRCDPISSHATLYWYQQALGQGPEFLTYFNYEAQPDKSGLPSDRFSAERPEGSISTLTIQRTEQRDSAMYRCASRPGQVSGGETQYFGPGTRLLVL.

This chain connects TRBV28 to TRBJ2-5, with D maybe TRBD2 (6 bases). The CDR3 runs 11 residues. Trimming left V 6 bases short and J 9 bases short, with 11 bases between. The germline gives CDR1 MDHEN, CDR2 SYDVKM. CDR3 amino acids: CASSLGGSQYF. The CDR3 coding sequence is TGTGCCAGCAGCCTTGGGGGGTCCCAGTACTTC.

This clone was observed once. The chain employs TRBV4-3 and TRBJ1-5; no clear D. Trimming left V 4 bases short and J 3 bases short, with 4 bases between. Per the germline V gene, CDR1 is LGHNA and CDR2 is YSLEER. This CDR3 spans 12 amino acids. Here the CDR3 DNA reads TGCGCCAGCAGCCTCCCCAATCAGCCCCAGCATTTT. This codes for CASSLPNQPQHF.

The rearrangement links TRBV28 to TRBJ2-4, with 7 bases matching TRBD1. This CDR3 contains 14 residues. Germline CDR1 MDHEN, CDR2 SYDVKM. After removal of 8 bases from V and 5 bases from J, the junction contained 9 bases not matched to a gene. As DNA, the CDR3 is TGTGCCAGCGGAATCCGGGACAGACAAAACATTCAGTACTTC. Residues: CASGIRDRQNIQYF.

CDR3 DNA sequence: TGTGCCAGCAGTTACTCGATTATGAGGGTTGAGCAGTTCTTC. This codes for CASSYSIMRVEQFF. The chain uses TRBV6-6 and TRBJ2-1, with a weak D call TRBD2 (5 bases). The CDR3 has 14 amino acids. The V gene's germline CDR1 is MNHNY and CDR2 SVGAGI (reference sequence). Between the trimmed V and J ends, which lost 0 bases and 9 bases, there was a span of 12 bases.

V and J are TRBV5-1 and TRBJ2-1, with D perhaps TRBD2 (5 bases). There are 12 residues in the CDR3. The germline V gene has CDR1 SGHRS and CDR2 YFSETQ. Between the trimmed V and J ends, which lost 0 bases and 10 bases, there was a span of 8 bases. CDR3 loop: CASSLDGVEQFF. CDR3 coding DNA: TGCGCCAGCAGCTTGGACGGGGTAGAGCAGTTCTTC.

This clone showed up just once. V usage is TRBV29-1 and J usage is TRBJ2-7; D remains ambiguous. V was shortened by 6 bases and J by 3 bases, with 9 bases between the two germline ends. This CDR3 is built from 11 residues. Germline CDR1 is SQVTM and CDR2 is ANQGSEA. CDR3 in DNA: TGCAGCGTGGGATCGGACTACGAGCAGTACTTC. Translation: CSVGSDYEQYF.

The CDR3 DNA reads TGTGCCAGCAGCGTGGGAACCGGAGATGAGCAGTTCTTC. Its translation is CASSVGTGDEQFF. The J gene is TRBJ2-1, the V gene TRBV9; D unclear. The length of the CDR3 is 13 residues. The germline V gene has CDR1 SGDLS and CDR2 YYNGEE. V gave up 2 bases and J gave up 8 bases, with 11 bases separating them.

The chain employs TRBV6-5 and TRBJ2-2; a weak D match, TRBD2 (5 bases). Germline CDR1 reads MNHEY; CDR2 reads SVGAGI. The CDR3 is made up of 15 amino acids. The ends were cut back, 2 bases at V and 0 bases at J, with 7 bases in the middle. For the CDR3, the DNA is TGTGCCAGCAGTTACATGGGAGCGAACACCGGGGAGCTGTTTTTT. It yields the protein CASSYMGANTGELFF.

The rearrangement links TRBV5-1 to TRBJ2-2; no definite D call. The CDR3 is 14 residues long. Trimming shortened V by 1 base and J by 1 base, and 5 bases separated the two germline ends. Germline V lookup: CDR1 SGHRS, CDR2 YFSETQ. The CDR3 here is CASSLMGNTGELFF. CDR3 nucleotide sequence: TGCGCCAGCAGCTTGATGGGGAACACCGGGGAGCTGTTTTTT. Combining the CDR3 with reference TRBV5-1 and TRBJ2-2 gives the whole variable domain KAGVTQTPRYLIKTRGQQVTLSCSPISGHRSVSWYQQTPGQGLQFLFEYFSETQRNKGNFPGRFSGRQFSNSRSEMNVSTLELGDSALYLCASSLMGNTGELFFGEGSRLTVL.

This chain links TRBV19 with TRBJ1-1; D gene uncertain. Trimming stripped 1 base from V and 3 bases from J, with 9 bases between. CDR1 and CDR2 (germline): LNHDA, SQIVND (reference sequence). There are 14 residues in the CDR3. Here the CDR3 DNA reads TGTGCCAGTAGTATAGTCGTCGGGGACACTGAAGCTTTCTTT. Its translation is CASSIVVGDTEAFF.

The gene calls are TRBV19 and TRBJ2-4, with D unresolved. The V and J ends lost 9 bases and 0 bases respectively, with 12 bases between them. The CDR3 spans 14 residues. Germline lookup yields CDR1 LNHDA and CDR2 SQIVND (reference sequence). CDR3 sequence reads: CARRWGEAKNIQYF. In nucleotides, the CDR3 is TGTGCCAGGAGGTGGGGTGAAGCCAAAAACATTCAGTACTTC.

Turning to this clone: The sample holds other DNA sequences that translate to the same CDR3. The chain uses TRBV9 and TRBJ2-3; maybe TRBD2 (6 bases). There are 15 residues in the CDR3. In germline, CDR1 is SGDLS, CDR2 YYNGEE. V shed 2 bases and J shed 0 bases, with 10 bases lying between them. The CDR3: CASSVAGRSTDTQYF. As DNA, the CDR3 is TGTGCCAGCAGCGTTGCGGGGAGGAGCACAGATACGCAGTATTTT.

The rearrangement links TRBV7-2 to TRBJ1-2; possible D gene TRBD1, 5 bases. The length of the CDR3 is 18 residues. The ends were cut back, 5 bases at V and 1 base at J, with 23 bases in the middle. The V gene's germline CDR1 is SGHTA and CDR2 FQGNSA. In DNA form, the CDR3 reads TGTGCCAGCAGCCGCCTCCCGGGGCAGGCCCGCTATAACTATGGCTACACCTTC. It is translated as CASSRLPGQARYNYGYTF.

The V gene is TRBV29-1, the J gene TRBJ2-7, with 8 bases aligning to TRBD2. In germline, CDR1 is SQVTM, CDR2 ANQGSEA. The CDR3 is 13 residues long. J lost 3 bases, V lost 4 bases, and 5 bases had no gene match. This CDR3 is CSVGGLAGYEQYF. The CDR3 DNA reads as TGCAGCGTTGGCGGACTAGCCGGCTACGAGCAGTACTTC.

This clone was seen at least ten times. V usage is TRBV5-1 and J usage is TRBJ2-3; TRBD2 matches at 8 bases. J was trimmed by 0 bases and V by 2 bases; bases with no gene match: 8. The CDR3 covers 17 residues. Germline CDR1 and CDR2: SGHRS and YFSETQ. The CDR3 loop is CASSFGTGTRSTDTQYF. The CDR3 DNA reads TGCGCCAGCAGCTTTGGAACCGGGACTAGAAGCACAGATACGCAGTATTTT. The entire variable domain, with the rest obtained from reference TRBV5-1 and TRBJ2-3, is as follows: KAGVTQTPRYLIKTRGQQVTLSCSPISGHRSVSWYQQTPGQGLQFLFEYFSETQRNKGNFPGRFSGRQFSNSRSEMNVSTLELGDSALYLCASSFGTGTRSTDTQYFGPGTRLTVL.

To note about this clone: This specimen includes other DNA sequences encoding the same CDR3. The V call is TRBV18, the J call TRBJ2-1; TRBD1 matches at 7 bases. The CDR3 consists of 12 residues. The germline CDR1 and CDR2 sequences are KGHSH and LQKENI. J gave up 8 bases and V 6 bases, and 4 bases lay outside the gene matches. DNA of the CDR3: TGTGCCAGCTCGAACAGGGGTGATGAGCAGTTCTTC. Its translation is CASSNRGDEQFF. The entire variable domain, with the rest obtained from reference TRBV18 and TRBJ2-1, is as follows: NAGVMQNPRHLVRRRGQEARLRCSPMKGHSHVYWYRQLPEEGLKFMVYLQKENIIDESGMPKERFSAEFPKEGPSILRIQQVVRGDSAAYFCASSNRGDEQFFGPGTRLTVL.

This clone was recorded once. The chain couples TRBV27 to TRBJ2-6; D gene ambiguous. The germline V gene encodes CDR1 MNHEY and CDR2 SMNVEV (reference sequence). V was clipped by 0 bases and J by 0 bases, with 0 bases between them. This CDR3 region has 14 residues. The CDR3 loop is CASSLSSGANVLTF. Here the CDR3 DNA reads TGTGCCAGCAGTTTATCCTCTGGGGCCAACGTCCTGACTTTC.

The V and J genes are TRBV7-3 and TRBJ2-1; 9 nucleotides align to TRBD1. The V and J ends lost 2 bases and 4 bases, in that order; junction bases with no gene match: 3. There are 15 residues in the CDR3. Germline CDR1 reads SGHTA; CDR2 reads FQGTGA. The CDR3 nucleotides read TGTGCCAGCAGCTTAGTAGGGACAGGGTACAATGAGCAGTTCTTC. The encoded protein is CASSLVGTGYNEQFF. Combining the CDR3 with reference TRBV7-3 and TRBJ2-1 gives the whole variable domain GAGVSQTPSNKVTEKGKYVELRCDPISGHTALYWYRQSLGQGPEFLIYFQGTGAADDSGLPNDRFFAVRPEGSVSTLKIQRTERGDSAVYLCASSLVGTGYNEQFFGPGTRLTVL.

The CDR3 here is CAWGALLGSNQPQYF. CDR3 bases: TGTGCCTGGGGCGCACTTTTGGGATCCAATCAGCCCCAGTATTTT. The J gene is TRBJ1-5, the V gene TRBV30; no clear D gene. The J call may be in error: the DNA end matches TRBJ2-3 better. The CDR3 length is 15 residues. The germline gives CDR1 GTSNPN, CDR2 SVGIG (reference sequence).

In its sample, this clone was seen many times. The chain has TRBV28 and TRBJ1-5, with 7 bases aligning to TRBD1. The CDR3 is made up of 13 amino acids. The junction had 5 bases not matched to a gene; V was cut back by 8 bases and J by 4 bases. Germline V lookup: CDR1 MDHEN, CDR2 SYDVKM. The CDR3 DNA is TGTGCCAGCGACGGGGACAGAAATCAGCCCCAGCATTTT. Protein product: CASDGDRNQPQHF. Filled out from reference TRBV28 and TRBJ1-5, the complete variable domain reads DVKVTQSSRYLVKRTGEKVFLECVQDMDHENMFWYRQDPGLGLRLIYFSYDVKMKEKGDIPEGYSVSREKKERFSLILESASTNQTSMYLCASDGDRNQPQHFGDGTRLSIL.

The CDR3 nucleotides are TGTGCCAGCAGCTCGGGACAGGGGCGCGGAGCTGAAGCTTTCTTT. Translating gives CASSSGQGRGAEAFF. The rearrangement links TRBV7-3 to TRBJ1-1; 10 bases agree with TRBD1. The junction had 8 bases not matched to a gene; V was cut back by 4 bases and J by 6 bases. The germline CDR1 and CDR2 sequences are SGHTA and FQGTGA. There are 15 residues in the CDR3.

The rearrangement links TRBV6-1 to TRBJ2-7, with D perhaps matching TRBD2 (5 bases). The V gene lost 7 bases and the J gene lost 2 bases, with 12 bases spanning the gap. CDR3 length equals 13 residues. Per germline, CDR1 MNHNS and CDR2 SASEGT. The DNA of the CDR3 is TGTGCCAGCAATTACGGGGTAACCTACGAGCAGTACTTC. Amino acid sequence: CASNYGVTYEQYF.

A word on this clone: Within the sample, other DNA sequences also encode this same CDR3. The V and J genes are TRBV25-1 and TRBJ1-1; unclear D gene. From germline, CDR1 is MGHDK and CDR2 SYGVNS. Trimming cost V 6 bases and J 6 bases, with 14 bases left between them. This CDR3 is built from 13 residues. Here the CDR3 DNA reads TGTGCCAGCAGATCCGAGCTGGTCTCTGAAGCTTTCTTT. This encodes CASRSELVSEAFF.